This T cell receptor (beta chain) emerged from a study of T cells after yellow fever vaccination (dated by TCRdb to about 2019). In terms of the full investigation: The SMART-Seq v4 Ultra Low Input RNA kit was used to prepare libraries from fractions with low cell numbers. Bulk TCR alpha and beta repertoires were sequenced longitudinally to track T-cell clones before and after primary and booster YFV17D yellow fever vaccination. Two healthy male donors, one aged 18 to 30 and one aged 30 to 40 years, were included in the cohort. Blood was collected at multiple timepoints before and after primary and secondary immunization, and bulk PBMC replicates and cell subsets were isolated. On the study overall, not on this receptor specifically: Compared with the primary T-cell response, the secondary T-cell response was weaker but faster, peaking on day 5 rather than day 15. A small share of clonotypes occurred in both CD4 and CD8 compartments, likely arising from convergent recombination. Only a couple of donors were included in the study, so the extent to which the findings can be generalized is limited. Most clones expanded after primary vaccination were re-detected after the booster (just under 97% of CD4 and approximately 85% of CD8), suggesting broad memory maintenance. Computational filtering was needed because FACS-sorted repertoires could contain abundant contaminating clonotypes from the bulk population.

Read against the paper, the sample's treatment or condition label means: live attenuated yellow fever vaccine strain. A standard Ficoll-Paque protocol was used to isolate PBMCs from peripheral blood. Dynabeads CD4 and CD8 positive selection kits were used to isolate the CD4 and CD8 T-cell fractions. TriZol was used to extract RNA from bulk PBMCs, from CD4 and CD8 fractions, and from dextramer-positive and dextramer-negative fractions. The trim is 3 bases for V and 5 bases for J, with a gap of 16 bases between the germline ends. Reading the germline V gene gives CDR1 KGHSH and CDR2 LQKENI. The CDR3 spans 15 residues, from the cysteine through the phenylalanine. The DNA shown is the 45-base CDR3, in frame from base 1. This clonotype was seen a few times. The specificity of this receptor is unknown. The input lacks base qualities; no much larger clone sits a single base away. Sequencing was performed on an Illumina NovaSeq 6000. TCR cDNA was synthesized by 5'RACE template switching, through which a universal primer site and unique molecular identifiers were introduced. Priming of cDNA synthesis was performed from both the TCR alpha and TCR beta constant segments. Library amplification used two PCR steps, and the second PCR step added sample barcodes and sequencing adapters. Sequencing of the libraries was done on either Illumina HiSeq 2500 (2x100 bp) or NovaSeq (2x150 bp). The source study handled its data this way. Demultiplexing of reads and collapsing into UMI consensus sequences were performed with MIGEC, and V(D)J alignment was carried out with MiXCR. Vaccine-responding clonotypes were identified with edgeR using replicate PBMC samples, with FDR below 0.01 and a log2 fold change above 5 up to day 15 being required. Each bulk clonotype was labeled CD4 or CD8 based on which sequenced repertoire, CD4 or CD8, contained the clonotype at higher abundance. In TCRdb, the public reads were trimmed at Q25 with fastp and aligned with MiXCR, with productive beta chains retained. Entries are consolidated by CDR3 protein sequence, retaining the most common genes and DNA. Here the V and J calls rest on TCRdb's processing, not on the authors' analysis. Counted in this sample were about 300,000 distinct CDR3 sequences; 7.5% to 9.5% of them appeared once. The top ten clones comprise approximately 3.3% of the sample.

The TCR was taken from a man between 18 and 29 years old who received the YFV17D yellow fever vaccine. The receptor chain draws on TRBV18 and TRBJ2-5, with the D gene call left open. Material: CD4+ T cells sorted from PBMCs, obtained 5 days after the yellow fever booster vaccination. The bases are TGTGCCAGCTCACCGGGTGGCGGACGACCGGAGACCCAGTACTTC. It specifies CASSPGGGRPETQYF.